Sequencing of this T cell receptor beta chain was carried out in a study of T cell responses to AZD1222 COVID-19 vaccine. Study in general: Analysis merged second doses at about 4 or about 12 weeks. The study's findings and limits: Once two AZD1222 doses were given, Spike-specific TCR breadth and depth went up.

Sequencing was performed with immunoSEQ multiplex PCR; in TCRdb, only in-frame clones are kept and a portion is missing. The data hold more than 150,000 clones, with around 90% observed a single time. Germline V gene data show CDR1 as MGHRA and CDR2 as YSYEKL. Deletions cut 5 bases from V and 7 bases from J, with 6 bases between. This CDR3 comprises 11 residues. Concerning this clone: Its antigen is not known.

The receptor comes from an adult in good health. The sequencing here drew on peripheral blood, taken on day 0 of AZD1222 vaccination. The chain recombines TRBV4-1 with TRBJ2-1, with D unresolved. The CDR3 bases are TGCGCCAGCAGCTTTTCTAATGAGCAGTTCTTC. It yields the protein CASSFSNEQFF.